Shown below are 3 T cell receptor beta chains from a single sample sequenced in a study of regulatory and conventional T cells in breast cancer. TCRdb re-analysed the PCR reads in MiXCR, keeping a single row per CDR3 protein. Of about 10,000 distinct CDR3 sequences listed, about 32% are singletons. The sequenced sample was conventional T cells from blood. All receptors derive from a male donor in good health.

This clonotype turned up a few times. This chain joins TRBV12-3 or TRBV12-4 and TRBJ2-5, with 9 bases matching TRBD2. V was pared by 5 bases and J by 5 bases, with 9 bases of the junction left unmatched. The CDR3 contains 15 residues. The CDR3 region has the DNA TGTGCCAGCAGTAAAGCGGGACTAGCACGGGAGACCCAGTACTTC. It translates to CASSKAGLARETQYF.

CDR3 DNA: TGTGCCAGCAGCCGTGAAGGGGGTAAAAGCACAGATACGCAGTATTTT. Protein product: CASSREGGKSTDTQYF. The V and J genes are TRBV7-2 and TRBJ2-3, with TRBD1 as a possible D gene (6 bases). The CDR3 consists of 16 residues. With 5 bases removed from V and 0 bases from J, the gap between germline ends came to 15 bases. Germline loops: CDR1 SGHTA, CDR2 FQGNSA.

By share, this clonotype ranks as medium-sized. V gene TRBV3-1 combines with J gene TRBJ1-6, with D unclear. Trimming cost V 1 base and J 8 bases, with 6 bases left between them. Germline lookup yields CDR1 LGHDT and CDR2 YNNKEL (reference sequence). This CDR3 region has 13 residues. As DNA, the CDR3 is TGTGCCAGCAGCCAAGGGGCGTATTCACCCCTCCACTTT. Its protein is CASSQGAYSPLHF.